The 5 T cell receptor beta chains reported below all come from one sample, sequenced in a study of control samples from healthy donors and cancer patients. TCRdb's copy holds only in-frame clones and misses some; the assay was immunoSEQ multiplex PCR. The profile shows 140,000 or so clones, around 90% of them singletons. The sample comprised blood. The receptors originated from a man aged 30 to 39 in good health.

The chain joins TRBV7-2 to TRBJ2-1; unclear D gene. Germline CDR1 and CDR2: SGHTA and FQGNSA. The CDR3 has 13 amino acids. V was cut by 1 base and J by 8 bases, with 9 bases left in between. Here the CDR3 reads CASSLEQEDEQFF. The CDR3 DNA reads as TGTGCCAGCAGCTTAGAACAAGAAGATGAGCAGTTCTTC. The full variable domain, rest sourced from reference TRBV7-2 and TRBJ2-1, is GAGVSQSPSNKVTEKGKDVELRCDPISGHTALYWYRQSLGQGLEFLIYFQGNSAPDKSGLPSDRFSAERTGGSVSTLTIQRTQQEDSAVYLCASSLEQEDEQFFGPGTRLTVL.

The rearrangement links TRBV6-2 or TRBV6-3 to TRBJ2-1, with a possible D match to TRBD2 (5 bases). Germline-derived CDR1 and CDR2 are MNHEY and SVGEGT. Trimming pared 6 bases from V and 4 bases from J, leaving 19 bases between. This CDR3 is built from 16 residues. The DNA for the CDR3 is TGTGCCAGCAGCCCACACGGACTCACTAGTTACAATGAGCAGTTCTTC. It translates to CASSPHGLTSYNEQFF.

The chain uses TRBV29-1 and TRBJ2-2; TRBD1 might be the D (5 bases). CDR1 SQVTM and CDR2 ANQGSEA come from the germline V gene. The CDR3 runs 14 residues. Trimming left V 6 bases short and J 1 base short, with 12 bases between. CDR3 sequence reads: CSVVGAKNTGELFF. The CDR3 nucleotides read TGCAGCGTGGTAGGGGCGAAGAACACCGGGGAGCTGTTTTTT.

This clone was picked up a small number of times. V is TRBV19 and J is TRBJ2-1; maybe TRBD2 (6 bases). The germline gives CDR1 LNHDA, CDR2 SQIVND (reference sequence). The CDR3 has 13 residues. Trimming removed 6 bases from V and 5 bases from J, with 11 bases in between. CDR3 coding DNA: TGTGCCAGTAGGGGGGGTACCCACAATGAGCAGTTCTTC. Translated: CASRGGTHNEQFF.

This rearrangement joins TRBV18 to TRBJ2-5; D tentatively fits TRBD1 or TRBD2 (5 bases each). Germline values: CDR1 KGHSH, CDR2 LQKENI. The CDR3 consists of 12 residues. The V end lost 5 bases, the J end lost 5 bases, and 9 bases lay between the germline ends. The CDR3 DNA is TGTGCCAGCTCATCCGAGGGGGAGACCCAGTACTTC. Amino acids: CASSSEGETQYF.